This T cell receptor (beta chain) emerged from a study of regulatory T cells in long-lasting Graves disease. The CDR3 has 14 amino acids. Germline V CDR1 and CDR2: SGHRS, YFSETQ. Trimming stripped 2 bases from V and 4 bases from J, with 10 bases between. Building the TCR beta libraries relied on iRepertoire HTBI primers, and CDR3 regions underwent Arm-PCR. One entry per CDR3 protein results from TCRdb running MiXCR on the multiplex PCR reads. Counted here are nearly 350,000 distinct CDR3 sequences, around a fifth occurring once; the ten biggest clones make up 29%. Stated time point: persistent/refractory GD, antithyroid drugs over 5 years with positive TRAb. PBMC RNA served as the TCR library source.

The sequencing here drew on peripheral blood mononuclear cells (PBMCs), taken when the disease was refractory, from a patient treated with antithyroid drugs. The V call is TRBV5-1, the J call TRBJ2-1, with D possibly matching TRBD1 (6 bases). The TCR was taken from a female donor with Graves disease. CDR3 bases: TGCGCCAGCAGCTTCGGCGGACAGTACAATGAGCAGTTCTTC. Its translation: CASSFGGQYNEQFF.